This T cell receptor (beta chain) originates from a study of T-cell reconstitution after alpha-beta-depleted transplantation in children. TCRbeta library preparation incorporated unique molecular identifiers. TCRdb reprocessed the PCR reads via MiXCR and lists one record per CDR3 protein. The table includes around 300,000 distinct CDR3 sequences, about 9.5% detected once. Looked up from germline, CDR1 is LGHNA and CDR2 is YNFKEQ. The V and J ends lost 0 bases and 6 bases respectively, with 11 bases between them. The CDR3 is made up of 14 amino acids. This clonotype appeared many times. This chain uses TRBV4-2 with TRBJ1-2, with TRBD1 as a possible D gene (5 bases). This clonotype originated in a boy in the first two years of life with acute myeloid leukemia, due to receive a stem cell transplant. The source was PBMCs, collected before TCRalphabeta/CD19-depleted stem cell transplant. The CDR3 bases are TGTGCCAGCAGCCAAGAGGGGGGTGGGAATGGCTACACCTTC. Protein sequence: CASSQEGGGNGYTF.